A selection of T cell receptor beta chains follows, all from one sample in a study of breast tumors, draining lymph nodes, adjacent tissues. TCRdb re-called the multiplex PCR reads through MiXCR, storing one row per CDR3 protein. Of fewer than 90,000 distinct CDR3 sequences in the sample, around 30% are singletons; the top ten hold roughly 8.1%. The sequencing sample was made of axillary lymph node tissue. These receptors all come from a female donor with breast cancer. Some clones in this sample may be carry-over from other donors' samples. Each CDR3 is given with its conserved first and last residue. The D gene is left open where the match is weak. Not all rows give a size; the values are once, few, many and, for expanded clones, a class.

D gene: TRBD2
V gene: TRBV20-1
J gene: TRBJ2-6
clone size: once
CDR3 protein: CSATSGTNVLTF
CDR3 DNA: TGCAGTGCTACTAGCGGGACCAACGTCCTGACTTTC

D gene: TRBD2
V gene: TRBV6-2/TRBV6-3
J gene: TRBJ2-5
clone size: many
CDR3 protein: CASSYSIVSAGEETQYF
CDR3 DNA: TGTGCCAGCAGTTACTCGATAGTTTCAGCGGGAGAAGAGACCCAGTACTTC

D gene: TRBD2
V gene: TRBV19
J gene: TRBJ2-7
clone size: many
CDR3 protein: CASGLTSATLGEQYF
CDR3 DNA: TGTGCCAGTGGACTTACTAGCGCAACCCTAGGGGAGCAGTACTTC

D gene: -
V gene: TRBV6-1
J gene: TRBJ1-3
clone size: many
CDR3 protein: CASEIDSGNTIYF
CDR3 DNA: TGTGCCAGCGAGATAGACTCTGGAAACACCATATATTTT

D gene: TRBD2
V gene: TRBV20-1
J gene: TRBJ2-5
clone size: many
CDR3 protein: CSADGRLSGGGDSTQYF
CDR3 DNA: TGCAGTGCGGACGGCCGTTTGTCGGGAGGGGGTGATTCGACCCAGTACTTC

D gene: -
V gene: TRBV5-1
J gene: TRBJ1-1
clone size: many
CDR3 protein: CASSLAGHMNTEAFF
CDR3 DNA: TGCGCCAGCAGCTTGGCGGGACACATGAACACTGAAGCTTTCTTT

D gene: -
V gene: TRBV20-1
J gene: TRBJ2-7
clone size: -
CDR3 protein: CSARGPGEQYF
CDR3 DNA: TGCAGTGCCAGAGGTCCTGGGGAGCAGTACTTC

D gene: TRBD1
V gene: TRBV20-1
J gene: TRBJ2-2
clone size: -
CDR3 protein: CSADSSPGQVF
CDR3 DNA: TGCAGTGCTGATAGCAGTCCGGGACAGGTTTTT

D gene: -
V gene: TRBV7-2
J gene: TRBJ1-1
clone size: many
CDR3 protein: CASSLPQDSFVTFF
CDR3 DNA: TGTGCCAGCAGCTTACCCCAGGACAGCTTTGTTACTTTCTTT

D gene: TRBD1
V gene: TRBV27
J gene: TRBJ2-2
clone size: -
CDR3 protein: CASSLYGTGNTGELFF
CDR3 DNA: TGTGCCAGCAGTTTATATGGGACAGGGAACACCGGGGAGCTGTTTTTT

D gene: -
V gene: TRBV15
J gene: TRBJ2-7
clone size: once
CDR3 protein: CATSSFQGSLSYEQYF
CDR3 DNA: TGTGCCACCAGCAGCTTTCAAGGTTCCCTCTCCTACGAGCAGTACTTC

D gene: TRBD1
V gene: TRBV7-8
J gene: TRBJ2-5
clone size: many
CDR3 protein: CASSLGQVGETQYF
CDR3 DNA: TGTGCCAGCAGCTTGGGACAGGTGGGGGAGACCCAGTACTTC

D gene: -
V gene: TRBV6-6
J gene: TRBJ2-1
clone size: many
CDR3 protein: CASSYRLGGSTYNEQFF
CDR3 DNA: TGTGCCAGCAGTTACAGGCTTGGGGGCTCGACCTACAATGAGCAGTTCTTC

D gene: -
V gene: TRBV12-3/TRBV12-4
J gene: TRBJ2-2
clone size: many
CDR3 protein: CASSGVTGELFF
CDR3 DNA: TGTGCCAGCAGTGGGGTCACCGGGGAGCTGTTTTTT

D gene: -
V gene: TRBV9
J gene: TRBJ2-2
clone size: many
CDR3 protein: CASSVEGQGELFF
CDR3 DNA: TGTGCCAGCAGCGTAGAGGGGCAGGGTGAGCTGTTTTTT

D gene: -
V gene: TRBV6-7
J gene: TRBJ2-1
clone size: many
CDR3 protein: CARYVGGQGEGNEQFF
CDR3 DNA: TGTGCCAGATACGTAGGGGGGCAGGGGGAGGGGAATGAGCAGTTCTTC

D gene: TRBD1
V gene: TRBV29-1
J gene: TRBJ1-2
clone size: -
CDR3 protein: CTPGGSPSGYTF
CDR3 DNA: TGCACCCCAGGGGGGAGCCCCAGTGGCTACACCTTC

D gene: -
V gene: TRBV3-1
J gene: TRBJ2-1
clone size: few
CDR3 protein: CASASAPLYNEQFF
CDR3 DNA: TGTGCCAGCGCTTCGGCGCCGCTCTACAATGAGCAGTTCTTC

D gene: -
V gene: TRBV20-1
J gene: TRBJ1-2
clone size: many
CDR3 protein: CSASTSRGVGGYTF
CDR3 DNA: TGCAGTGCCTCCACCTCGCGGGGTGTCGGTGGCTACACCTTC

D gene: TRBD2
V gene: TRBV6-2/TRBV6-3
J gene: TRBJ2-1
clone size: many
CDR3 protein: CASSYVGLAGRRVF
CDR3 DNA: TGTGCCAGCAGTTACGTCGGGCTAGCGGGACGCAGGGTCTTC

D gene: TRBD2
V gene: TRBV20-1
J gene: TRBJ2-1
clone size: few
CDR3 protein: CSAREFSGRGVPEQFF
CDR3 DNA: TGCAGTGCTCGGGAGTTCAGCGGGAGAGGAGTTCCTGAGCAGTTCTTC

D gene: -
V gene: TRBV12-3/TRBV12-4
J gene: TRBJ1-1
clone size: few
CDR3 protein: CASSLGGGTEAFF
CDR3 DNA: TGTGCCAGCAGTTTAGGGGGGGGGACTGAAGCTTTCTTT

D gene: -
V gene: TRBV5-4
J gene: TRBJ2-2
clone size: many
CDR3 protein: CASSGGAQTPGELFF
CDR3 DNA: TGTGCCAGCAGCGGGGGGGCCCAGACACCCGGGGAGCTGTTTTTT

D gene: TRBD1
V gene: TRBV19
J gene: TRBJ2-4
clone size: -
CDR3 protein: CASSPSSPGQKNTQYF
CDR3 DNA: TGTGCCAGTAGCCCGAGTTCCCCGGGACAGAAAAACACTCAGTACTTC

D gene: TRBD1
V gene: TRBV19
J gene: TRBJ1-3
clone size: many
CDR3 protein: CASTATGTGNTIYF
CDR3 DNA: TGTGCCAGTACCGCGACAGGGACTGGAAACACCATATATTTT

D gene: -
V gene: TRBV5-5
J gene: TRBJ2-3
clone size: -
CDR3 protein: CATSSPGQSTDTQYF
CDR3 DNA: TGTGCCACCAGTTCCCCTGGACAGAGCACAGATACGCAGTATTTT

D gene: -
V gene: TRBV4-1
J gene: TRBJ2-4
clone size: many
CDR3 protein: CASSPGAADNIQYF
CDR3 DNA: TGCGCCAGCAGTCCAGGAGCGGCAGACAACATTCAGTACTTC

D gene: -
V gene: TRBV28
J gene: TRBJ2-2
clone size: few
CDR3 protein: CASGVAGRAGELFF
CDR3 DNA: TGTGCCAGCGGGGTGGCAGGAAGGGCCGGGGAGCTGTTTTTT

D gene: -
V gene: TRBV7-6
J gene: TRBJ2-2
clone size: many
CDR3 protein: CASSLVSGGNTGELFF
CDR3 DNA: TGTGCCAGCAGCTTAGTCTCCGGGGGTAACACCGGGGAGCTGTTTTTT

D gene: TRBD1
V gene: TRBV14
J gene: TRBJ1-6
clone size: many
CDR3 protein: CASSQRQGGGSPLHF
CDR3 DNA: TGTGCCAGCAGCCAACGACAGGGTGGGGGTTCACCCCTCCACTTT

D gene: TRBD1
V gene: TRBV5-8
J gene: TRBJ2-5
clone size: many
CDR3 protein: CASSLDWTGYTETQYF
CDR3 DNA: TGTGCCAGCAGCTTGGACTGGACAGGGTATACAGAGACCCAGTACTTC

D gene: -
V gene: TRBV7-2
J gene: TRBJ2-7
clone size: many
CDR3 protein: CASRISEISYEQYF
CDR3 DNA: TGTGCCAGCAGGATTAGCGAGATTAGCTACGAGCAGTACTTC

D gene: -
V gene: TRBV10-1
J gene: TRBJ1-4
clone size: many
CDR3 protein: CASHDYQGLATNEKLFF
CDR3 DNA: TGCGCCAGCCACGACTATCAGGGGCTTGCAACTAATGAAAAACTGTTTTTT

D gene: -
V gene: TRBV20-1
J gene: TRBJ2-2
clone size: many
CDR3 protein: CSARPIGRTAGSTGELFF
CDR3 DNA: TGCAGTGCTAGACCAATAGGTAGGACAGCCGGGTCCACCGGGGAGCTGTTTTTT

D gene: -
V gene: TRBV3-1
J gene: TRBJ1-6
clone size: -
CDR3 protein: CASSQVGASPLHF
CDR3 DNA: TGTGCCAGCAGCCAAGTGGGGGCTTCACCCCTCCACTTT

D gene: -
V gene: TRBV19
J gene: TRBJ1-5
clone size: -
CDR3 protein: CASSPSGSQPRHF
CDR3 DNA: TGTGCCAGTAGTCCTAGCGGGAGTCAGCCCCGGCATTTT

D gene: -
V gene: TRBV6-6
J gene: TRBJ2-2
clone size: many
CDR3 protein: CASYYSLTGELFF
CDR3 DNA: TGTGCCAGCTATTACAGCCTCACCGGGGAGCTGTTTTTT

D gene: TRBD2
V gene: TRBV10-3
J gene: TRBJ2-7
clone size: -
CDR3 protein: CAISVSGGVYPHEQYF
CDR3 DNA: TGTGCCATCAGTGTCTCGGGGGGAGTATATCCCCACGAGCAGTACTTC

D gene: -
V gene: TRBV28
J gene: TRBJ2-5
clone size: -
CDR3 protein: CASSSPGGQETQYF
CDR3 DNA: TGTGCCAGCAGTTCCCCCGGGGGCCAAGAGACCCAGTACTTC

D gene: -
V gene: TRBV4-2
J gene: TRBJ1-2
clone size: -
CDR3 protein: CASSQETGGVGYAF
CDR3 DNA: TGTGCCAGCAGCCAAGAGACGGGGGGCGTTGGCTACGCCTTC

D gene: -
V gene: TRBV9
J gene: TRBJ1-5
clone size: many
CDR3 protein: CASSEGNVASNQPQHF
CDR3 DNA: TGTGCCAGCAGCGAGGGTAATGTGGCTAGCAATCAGCCCCAGCATTTT

D gene: -
V gene: TRBV12-3/TRBV12-4
J gene: TRBJ1-5
clone size: once
CDR3 protein: CVSSTLAQPAQHF
CDR3 DNA: TGTGTCAGCAGTACTCTCGCCCAGCCGGCCCAGCATTTT

D gene: -
V gene: TRBV5-5
J gene: TRBJ2-3
clone size: many
CDR3 protein: CASSLDRGFTDTQYF
CDR3 DNA: TGTGCCAGCAGCTTGGATAGAGGATTCACAGATACGCAGTATTTT

D gene: -
V gene: TRBV24-1
J gene: TRBJ1-1
clone size: few
CDR3 protein: CATSDPLDRRRTEAFF
CDR3 DNA: TGTGCCACCAGTGATCCTTTGGACAGAAGAAGGACTGAAGCTTTCTTT

D gene: TRBD1
V gene: TRBV9
J gene: TRBJ1-3
clone size: many
CDR3 protein: CASSASTGAGNTIYF
CDR3 DNA: TGTGCCAGCAGCGCCTCCACAGGGGCTGGAAACACCATATATTTT

D gene: -
V gene: TRBV6-1
J gene: TRBJ2-3
clone size: many
CDR3 protein: CASARARNQGSTDTQYF
CDR3 DNA: TGTGCCAGCGCCCGAGCTAGGAACCAAGGGAGCACAGATACGCAGTATTTT

D gene: TRBD1
V gene: TRBV25-1
J gene: TRBJ1-2
clone size: medium-sized
CDR3 protein: CASTRQGANYGYTF
CDR3 DNA: TGTGCCAGCACACGACAGGGGGCTAACTATGGCTACACCTTC

D gene: -
V gene: TRBV4-1
J gene: TRBJ1-4
clone size: many
CDR3 protein: CASSQSGQGREKLFF
CDR3 DNA: TGCGCCAGCAGCCAATCAGGGCAGGGGCGAGAAAAACTGTTTTTT

D gene: TRBD1
V gene: TRBV29-1
J gene: TRBJ1-2
clone size: -
CDR3 protein: CSGKDRSRYTF
CDR3 DNA: TGCAGCGGAAAGGACAGGTCTCGCTACACCTTC

D gene: TRBD1
V gene: TRBV4-3
J gene: TRBJ1-4
clone size: many
CDR3 protein: CASSHDRGRNEKLFF
CDR3 DNA: TGCGCCAGCAGCCACGACAGGGGGAGGAATGAAAAACTGTTTTTT

D gene: -
V gene: TRBV4-3
J gene: TRBJ2-2
clone size: many
CDR3 protein: CASSPLGPATGELFF
CDR3 DNA: TGCGCCAGCAGCCCCCTGGGTCCTGCCACCGGGGAGCTGTTTTTT

D gene: -
V gene: TRBV29-1
J gene: TRBJ1-2
clone size: many
CDR3 protein: CSVEDLGLQGYTF
CDR3 DNA: TGCAGCGTTGAAGATTTGGGATTACAAGGCTACACCTTC

D gene: TRBD1
V gene: TRBV29-1
J gene: TRBJ1-2
clone size: -
CDR3 protein: CSVEGGGSGYTF
CDR3 DNA: TGCAGCGTGGAAGGAGGGGGCAGTGGCTACACCTTC

D gene: -
V gene: TRBV30
J gene: TRBJ1-2
clone size: -
CDR3 protein: CAWSVQHLAYGYTF
CDR3 DNA: TGTGCCTGGAGCGTACAACACCTTGCCTATGGCTACACCTTC

D gene: TRBD1
V gene: TRBV6-1
J gene: TRBJ2-4
clone size: -
CDR3 protein: CASRADRGRIDIQYF
CDR3 DNA: TGTGCCAGCAGAGCAGACAGGGGAAGGATTGACATTCAGTACTTC

D gene: TRBD2
V gene: TRBV20-1
J gene: TRBJ2-7
clone size: -
CDR3 protein: CSAYNGLADTGSAEQYF
CDR3 DNA: TGCAGTGCTTACAATGGACTAGCTGATACGGGGAGCGCCGAGCAGTACTTC

D gene: TRBD1
V gene: TRBV20-1
J gene: TRBJ1-5
clone size: -
CDR3 protein: CSAEGAGADQPQHF
CDR3 DNA: TGCAGTGCTGAGGGGGCCGGGGCAGATCAGCCCCAGCATTTT

D gene: -
V gene: TRBV28
J gene: TRBJ2-3
clone size: many
CDR3 protein: CASNPPDALTDTQYF
CDR3 DNA: TGTGCCAGCAACCCTCCGGATGCTCTCACAGATACGCAGTATTTT